These 21 T cell receptor beta chains share one sample of origin, sequenced in a study of blood T cell repertoires in COVID-19. The repertoire was sequenced with immunoSEQ multiplex PCR; TCRdb's copy has only in-frame clones and lacks some. Here the sample spans under 60,000 clones, approximately 82% being singletons. The sequencing sample was made of peripheral blood. These receptors were obtained from a man aged 55 to 69 with acute or convalescent COVID-19.

J is TRBJ1-1 and V is TRBV30; D remains ambiguous. Deletions cut 3 bases from V and 4 bases from J, with 9 bases between. The CDR3 has 12 amino acids. In germline, CDR1 is GTSNPN, CDR2 SVGIG (reference sequence). CDR3 sequence: CAWRYLGTEAFF. CDR3 DNA: TGTGCCTGGAGGTACCTAGGCACTGAAGCTTTCTTT.

This clone was picked up one time. This chain connects TRBV4-2 to TRBJ1-2; TRBD1 might be the D (5 bases). Trimming took off 1 base at V and 3 bases at J, with 21 bases between the two ends. The germline V gene encodes CDR1 LGHNA and CDR2 YNFKEQ. The CDR3 runs 18 residues. The CDR3 loop reads CASSQVWGDTVADYGYTF. The CDR3 nucleotides are TGTGCCAGCAGCCAAGTCTGGGGCGATACGGTCGCCGACTATGGCTACACCTTC.

The chain links TRBV2 to TRBJ2-3; 10 nucleotides match TRBD2. Germline V gene lookup returns CDR1 SNHLY and CDR2 FYNNEI. Germline trimming cut 7 bases from V and 3 bases from J; bases unmatched to any gene: 10. The CDR3 has 16 amino acids. CDR3 nucleotide sequence: TGTGCCAGCATCCTGCTCGAACTAGCGGGGACAGATACGCAGTATTTT. Translated: CASILLELAGTDTQYF. The full variable domain, its missing parts supplied by reference TRBV2 and TRBJ2-3, is EPEVTQTPSHQVTQMGQEVILRCVPISNHLYFYWYRQILGQKVEFLVSFYNNEISEKSEIFDDQFSVERPDGSNFTLKIRSTKLEDSAMYFCASILLELAGTDTQYFGPGTRLTVL.

This clone was counted once. The rearrangement uses TRBV7-2 and TRBJ1-1, with a weak D call TRBD1 (6 bases). This CDR3 comprises 13 residues. With 8 bases removed from V and 4 bases from J, the gap between germline ends came to 14 bases. In germline, CDR1 is SGHTA, CDR2 FQGNSA. The CDR3: CASGRQVSTEAFF. The DNA of the CDR3 is TGTGCCAGCGGCCGACAGGTTAGCACTGAAGCTTTCTTT.

The chain uses TRBV30 and TRBJ2-7; 8 bases align to TRBD1. After removal of 3 bases from V and 4 bases from J, the junction contained 8 bases not matched to a gene. There are 14 residues in the CDR3. Looked up from germline, CDR1 is GTSNPN and CDR2 is SVGIG (reference sequence). CDR3 sequence: CAWSRQGIGYEQYF. DNA of the CDR3: TGTGCCTGGAGCCGACAGGGGATCGGGTACGAGCAGTACTTC.

The J gene is TRBJ2-7, the V gene TRBV7-2; TRBD2 might be the D (7 bases). V was cut by 3 bases and J by 4 bases, with 10 bases left in between. The CDR3 covers 13 residues. The germline gives CDR1 SGHTA, CDR2 FQGNSA. CDR3 sequence (DNA): TGTGCCAGCAGCTTCGGGGGGCAGTACGAGCAGTACTTC. Protein: CASSFGGQYEQYF.

The rearrangement uses TRBV5-1 and TRBJ1-1; 7 positions match TRBD1. CDR1 and CDR2 (germline): SGHRS, YFSETQ. The CDR3 loop spans 15 amino acids. Trimming at V came to 0 bases and at J to 1 base, leaving 3 bases not matched to a gene. CDR3 DNA: TGCGCCAGCAGCTTGGGGGACAGCAAGAACACTGAAGCTTTCTTT. Its protein is CASSLGDSKNTEAFF.

This clone was seen more than once but under ten times. The chain is built from TRBV4-1 and TRBJ2-5; 8 bases align to TRBD1. V was clipped by 4 bases and J by 2 bases; unmatched bases: 3. This CDR3 contains 14 residues. CDR1 MGHRA and CDR2 YSYEKL come from the germline V gene. The CDR3 here is CASSPRQGQETQYF. The CDR3 DNA reads TGCGCCAGCAGCCCTCGACAGGGGCAAGAGACCCAGTACTTC.

The chain combines TRBV18 with TRBJ1-1; TRBD1 matches 7 bases. Trimming took 3 bases from V and 6 from J; bases not matched to a gene: 7. In germline, CDR1 is KGHSH, CDR2 LQKENI. The CDR3 sequence is 14 residues long. Here the CDR3 reads CASSPTGFDAEAFF. CDR3 DNA sequence: TGTGCCAGCTCACCGACAGGGTTCGACGCTGAAGCTTTCTTT.

This sequence joins TRBV19 and TRBJ1-5; D is unresolved. CDR1 and CDR2 (germline): LNHDA, SQIVND (reference sequence). The CDR3 spans 12 residues. Trimming stripped 8 bases from V and 7 bases from J, with 12 bases between. Here the CDR3 DNA reads TGTGCCAGTCGAGGGCGCGGACAGCCCCAGCATTTT. It is translated as CASRGRGQPQHF.

J is TRBJ2-1 and V is TRBV11-3; a weak D match, TRBD2 (6 bases). The germline V gene encodes CDR1 SGHNT and CDR2 YENEEA. This CDR3 comprises 18 residues. Trimming stripped 5 bases from V and 2 bases from J, with 22 bases between. In DNA, the CDR3 is TGTGCCAGCAGCAACCAGACCCCCGGCGGGGCGACCTACAATGAGCAGTTCTTC. It specifies CASSNQTPGGATYNEQFF.

The chain employs TRBV6-5 and TRBJ1-6; D is ambiguous. Germline assignment: CDR1 MNHEY and CDR2 SVGAGI. The CDR3 has 14 residues. Trimming left V 6 bases short and J 9 bases short, with 15 bases between. This CDR3 is CASRRAAGTSPLHF. The CDR3 DNA reads as TGTGCCAGCAGGAGGGCTGCCGGCACTTCACCCCTCCACTTT.

This clone was detected only a few times. CDR3 residues: CAWSVRGRGSNQPQHF. CDR3 sequence (DNA): TGTGCCTGGAGTGTACGGGGCAGGGGCAGCAATCAGCCCCAGCATTTT. The chain recombines TRBV30 with TRBJ1-5, with D perhaps TRBD1 (6 bases). In germline, CDR1 is GTSNPN, CDR2 SVGIG (reference sequence). The CDR3 contains 16 residues. The V end was cut by 0 bases, the J end by 1 base, with 13 bases between.

This rearrangement joins TRBV5-6 to TRBJ2-7, with 7 bases lining up with TRBD1. J gave up 3 bases and V 4 bases, and 4 bases lay outside the gene matches. CDR1 is SGHDT and CDR2 is YYEEEE in the germline V gene. The CDR3 is 13 residues long. The DNA for the CDR3 is TGTGCCAGCAGCGGGGACAGAAGCTACGAGCAGTACTTC. Its protein product is CASSGDRSYEQYF.

This sequence joins TRBV5-8 and TRBJ1-4; 8 bases align to TRBD1. Germline V gives CDR1 SGHTS, CDR2 YDEGEE. The V segment lost 0 bases and the J segment 4 bases; nucleotides outside the gene matches: 11. The CDR3 is 18 residues long. Here the CDR3 DNA reads TGTGCCAGCAGCTTGGGGGGACAGGATGCATATTATAATGAAAAACTGTTTTTT. Protein: CASSLGGQDAYYNEKLFF.

The chain has TRBV18 and TRBJ1-1, with TRBD1 as a possible D gene (5 bases). V lost 3 bases, J lost 5 bases, and 13 bases lay in between. Germline V gene data show CDR1 as KGHSH and CDR2 as LQKENI. CDR3 size: 14 residues. The chain's CDR3 is CASSPRQGRTEAFF. CDR3 DNA sequence: TGTGCCAGCTCACCGAGGCAGGGTAGGACTGAAGCTTTCTTT.

The V call is TRBV5-1, the J call TRBJ2-3, with TRBD2 identical over 7 bases. The germline V gene has CDR1 SGHRS and CDR2 YFSETQ. The CDR3 totals 14 residues. V shed 4 bases, J shed 1 base, and the junction held 3 bases outside the gene matches. CDR3 in DNA: TGCGCCAGCAGCGGTGCGGGGGGCACAGATACGCAGTATTTT. It yields the protein CASSGAGGTDTQYF.

The J gene is TRBJ1-2, the V gene TRBV18, with 7 bases identical to TRBD1. V was pared by 6 bases and J by 8 bases, with 18 bases of the junction left unmatched. The CDR3 totals 16 residues. Germline V gives CDR1 KGHSH, CDR2 LQKENI. In nucleotides, the CDR3 is TGTGCCAGCTCCCCCTCCGGGACAGTTCCTCCGAAGGGCTACACCTTC. Amino acids: CASSPSGTVPPKGYTF.

The chain is built from TRBV7-2 and TRBJ2-1; a possible D gene is TRBD2 (7 bases). The CDR3 is made up of 14 amino acids. Germline-derived CDR1 and CDR2 are SGHTA and FQGNSA. Trimming removed 3 bases at V and 5 bases at J, with 11 bases between. The CDR3 sequence: CASSFGGPNNEQFF. The DNA of the CDR3 is TGTGCCAGCAGCTTCGGGGGGCCAAACAATGAGCAGTTCTTC.

This clone came up a few times. The chain employs TRBV7-9 and TRBJ1-1; D is unresolved. V lost 2 bases and J lost 5, with 9 bases in between. This CDR3 contains 13 residues. The germline V gene has CDR1 SEHNR and CDR2 FQNEAQ (reference sequence). CDR3 nucleotides: TGTGCCAGCAGCTTAATACCGGGGACTGAAGCTTTCTTT. It encodes CASSLIPGTEAFF.

The chain links TRBV19 to TRBJ2-3; TRBD1 might be the D (5 bases). The CDR3 is 17 residues long. Looked up from germline, CDR1 is LNHDA and CDR2 is SQIVND (reference sequence). V gave up 2 bases and J gave up 0 bases, with 15 bases separating them. The CDR3: CASSISWVAGSTDTQYF. CDR3 DNA sequence: TGTGCCAGTAGTATATCGTGGGTCGCAGGGAGCACAGATACGCAGTATTTT.